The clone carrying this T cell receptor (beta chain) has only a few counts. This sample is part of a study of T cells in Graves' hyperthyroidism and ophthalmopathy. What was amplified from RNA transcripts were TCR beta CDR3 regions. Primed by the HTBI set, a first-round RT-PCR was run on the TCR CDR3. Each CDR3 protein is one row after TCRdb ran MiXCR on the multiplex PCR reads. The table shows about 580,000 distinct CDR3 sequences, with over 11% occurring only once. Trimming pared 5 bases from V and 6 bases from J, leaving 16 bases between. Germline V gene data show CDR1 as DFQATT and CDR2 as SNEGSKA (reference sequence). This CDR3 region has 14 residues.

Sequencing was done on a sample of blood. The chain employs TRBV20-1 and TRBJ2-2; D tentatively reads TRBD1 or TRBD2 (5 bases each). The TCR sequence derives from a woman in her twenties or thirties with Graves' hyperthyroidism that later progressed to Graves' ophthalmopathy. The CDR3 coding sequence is TGCAGTGCTGTCCCGGGGCGCGCTCCCGGGGAGCTGTTTTTT. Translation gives CSAVPGRAPGELFF.